The 13 T cell receptor beta chains listed next were all sequenced from one sample in a study of beta chain features in type 1 diabetes. The isolated RNA, all of it, was reverse transcribed, so expressed TCRB transcripts were what got sequenced. Sequencing was performed with immunoSEQ multiplex PCR; in TCRdb, only in-frame clones are kept and a portion is missing. The sample has 150,000 or so clones, roughly 10% seen once. Specimen: central memory CD4+ T cells from blood. The receptors were gathered from a woman aged 40 to 55 in good health.

The chain links TRBV18 to TRBJ1-1; maybe TRBD1 (5 bases). V was pared by 2 bases and J by 7 bases, with 8 bases between. This CDR3 spans 12 amino acids. Germline CDR1 KGHSH, CDR2 LQKENI. CDR3 sequence: CASSPVQGEAFF. In DNA, the CDR3 is TGTGCCAGCTCACCAGTGCAGGGTGAAGCTTTCTTT.

This clone was observed a few times. The CDR3 DNA sequence: TGTGCCAGCAGCTTAACAACGGGACAGGGTAGGAATTCACCCCTCCACTTT. This translates into CASSLTTGQGRNSPLHF. The V and J genes are TRBV7-2 and TRBJ1-6, with 9 bases identical to TRBD1. V was clipped by 2 bases and J by 7 bases; unmatched bases: 9. The CDR3 contains 17 residues. In germline, CDR1 is SGHTA, CDR2 FQGNSA.

This clone showed up many times. The rearrangement links TRBV23-1 to TRBJ1-2; D may be TRBD1 (6 bases). TRBV23-1 is recorded as an ORF, its role being uncertain. The V gene lost 4 bases and the J gene lost 0 bases, with 15 bases spanning the gap. The CDR3 runs to 16 residues. The CDR3 region is CASSPYPGDPNYGYTF. CDR3 in DNA: TGCGCCAGCAGTCCATACCCAGGGGACCCTAACTATGGCTACACCTTC.

This chain uses TRBV14 with TRBJ2-2; 9 positions match TRBD1. Trimming at V came to 4 bases and at J to 4 bases, leaving 7 bases not matched to a gene. Germline V gene data show CDR1 as SGHDN and CDR2 as FVKESK. This CDR3 region has 16 residues. The CDR3 DNA reads TGTGCCAGCAGCCCGAGACAGGGGGTAGGCACCGGGGAGCTGTTTTTT. This gives the protein CASSPRQGVGTGELFF.

This clone appeared a few times. The chain joins TRBV7-8 to TRBJ1-1; 7 nucleotides align to TRBD1. V gave up 2 bases and J gave up 3 bases; unmatched junction bases: 3. Germline lookup yields CDR1 SGHVS and CDR2 FQNEAQ. CDR3 length: 14 residues. The CDR3 nucleotides read TGTGCCAGCAGCTTATCAGGGGGATACACTGAAGCTTTCTTT. Translating gives CASSLSGGYTEAFF.

The rearrangement joins TRBV4-1 to TRBJ1-2; unclear D gene. This CDR3 has 14 residues. Trimming took 1 base from V and 13 from J, leaving 19 bases between them. From germline, CDR1 is MGHRA and CDR2 YSYEKL. CDR3 protein: CASSQAGEDRLPTF. As DNA, the CDR3 is TGCGCCAGCAGCCAAGCTGGGGAGGACCGCCTTCCCACCTTC.

At least ten counts were recorded for this clone. The V call is TRBV7-2, the J call TRBJ1-5; D unresolved. This CDR3 spans 14 amino acids. The V gene's germline CDR1 is SGHTA and CDR2 FQGNSA. V dropped 3 bases and J dropped 4 bases, with 10 bases sitting between them. In DNA, the CDR3 is TGTGCCAGCAGCTTCGACATGGGTAATCAGCCCCAGCATTTT. It yields the protein CASSFDMGNQPQHF.

The V gene is TRBV7-2, the J gene TRBJ2-1, with 7 bases matching TRBD2. With 5 bases clipped from V and 0 bases from J, the junction kept 7 bases outside the gene matches. This CDR3 is built from 16 residues. From germline, CDR1 is SGHTA and CDR2 FQGNSA. The CDR3 sequence: CASSPREAASYNEQFF. The CDR3 coding sequence is TGTGCCAGCAGCCCCCGGGAGGCGGCCTCCTACAATGAGCAGTTCTTC.

This clone came up a few times. V gene TRBV5-1 combines with J gene TRBJ1-1, with D unresolved. Trimming left V 6 bases short and J 7 bases short, with 10 bases between. The CDR3 sequence is 11 residues long. Germline loops: CDR1 SGHRS, CDR2 YFSETQ. The DNA of the CDR3 is TGCGCCAGCAAAAGAGAGGATGAAGCTTTCTTT. It translates to CASKREDEAFF.

This chain joins TRBV28 and TRBJ2-1; TRBD1 aligns across 9 bases. Trimming removed 3 bases from V and 5 bases from J; junction bases left unmatched: 5. CDR1 and CDR2 from the germline V gene are MDHEN and SYDVKM. The CDR3 has 15 amino acids. CDR3 protein: CASSLAGQGNNEQFF. CDR3 in DNA: TGTGCCAGCAGTTTGGCGGGACAGGGAAACAATGAGCAGTTCTTC.

This chain uses TRBV6-6 with TRBJ2-7; TRBD2 matches 12 bases. CDR1 and CDR2 (germline): MNHNY, SVGAGI (reference sequence). J gave up 4 bases and V 4 bases, and 5 bases lay outside the gene matches. This CDR3 is built from 15 residues. CDR3 region: CASSWTSGVVYEQYF. The CDR3 DNA follows: TGTGCCAGCAGTTGGACTAGCGGGGTTGTATACGAGCAGTACTTC.

This clone has a handful of counts. The chain has TRBV18 and TRBJ2-7; D is ambiguous. The CDR3 extends over 15 amino acids. Germline-derived CDR1 and CDR2 are KGHSH and LQKENI. V was cut by 4 bases and J by 0 bases, with 13 bases left in between. In DNA, the CDR3 is TGTGCCAGCTCACTCGACTCGAGTTTCTCCTACGAGCAGTACTTC. Amino acid sequence: CASSLDSSFSYEQYF. The full variable domain, rest sourced from reference TRBV18 and TRBJ2-7, is NAGVMQNPRHLVRRRGQEARLRCSPMKGHSHVYWYRQLPEEGLKFMVYLQKENIIDESGMPKERFSAEFPKEGPSILRIQQVVRGDSAAYFCASSLDSSFSYEQYFGPGTRLTVT.

The chain links TRBV5-1 to TRBJ2-3; 9 bases align to TRBD2. There are 17 residues in the CDR3. The V gene's germline CDR1 is SGHRS and CDR2 YFSETQ. Trimming removed 2 bases from V and 2 bases from J; junction bases left unmatched: 9. CDR3 DNA: TGCGCCAGCAGCTTCAGTTCGAGCGGGGGGATCACAGATACGCAGTATTTT. Its translation is CASSFSSSGGITDTQYF.